This T cell receptor beta chain was identified during a study of T cell changes during pregnancy in multiple sclerosis. This clone was found a few times. The CDR3 loop spans 13 amino acids. Trimming took 3 bases from V and 6 from J; bases not matched to a gene: 5. CDR1 is SGDLS and CDR2 is YYNGEE in the germline V gene. Sequencing used immunoSEQ multiplex PCR; TCRdb keeps in-frame clones, though not all of them. The table shows some 120,000 clones, with approximately 96% occurring only once. The sample here was peripheral blood, taken after pregnancy. The V call is TRBV9, the J call TRBJ1-1; 7 bases are shared with TRBD1. This clonotype originated in a female donor with multiple sclerosis, enrolled in a pregnancy study. CDR3 sequence (DNA): TGTGCCAGCAGCGCTACTCAGGGGGCTGAAGCTTTCTTT. Residues: CASSATQGAEAFF. The whole variable domain, filled in from reference TRBV9 and TRBJ1-1, reads DSGVTQTPKHLITATGQRVTLRCSPRSGDLSVYWYQQSLDQGLQFLIQYYNGEERAKGNILERFSAQQFPDLHSELNLSSLELGDSALYFCASSATQGAEAFFGQGTRLTVV.